This TCR beta chain was captured by sequencing in a study of T-cell reconstitution after alpha-beta-depleted transplantation in children. Trimming pared 8 bases from V and 6 bases from J, leaving 10 bases between. The CDR3 has 12 amino acids. Researchers prepared the TCRbeta library using unique molecular identifiers, the study reports. TCRdb ran MiXCR on the PCR reads and lists one entry per CDR3 protein. The sample holds 450,000 to 550,000 distinct CDR3 sequences, about an eighth seen once. This sample comprised PBMCs, mostly from graft donor cells, obtained 180 days after TCRalphabeta/CD19-depleted stem cell transplant. This TCR was recovered from a female patient between 2 and 10 years old who had a stem cell transplant for aplastic anemia, so the T cells may come from the graft donor. V and J are TRBV12-3 or TRBV12-4 and TRBJ1-4; possible D gene TRBD1, 6 bases. The chain's CDR3 is CASGNRDEKLFF. CDR3 DNA sequence: TGTGCCAGCGGAAACAGGGATGAAAAACTGTTTTTT.